A single sample gave rise to the 9 T cell receptor beta chains below, sequenced in a study of T-cell memory formation after mild COVID-19. TCRdb recomputed calls from the 5' RACE reads with MiXCR, one row per CDR3 protein. The sample shows 75,000 to 90,000 distinct CDR3 sequences, more than 11% of them seen only once. The sample consisted of PBMCs or a T cell subset sorted from them (not recorded which). All receptors come from an adult woman who had mild COVID-19 (a few samples of this study predate the infection). Cell type and time point are not known.

The chain links TRBV20-1 to TRBJ1-1; D gene unclear. V was clipped by 6 bases and J by 1 base, with 6 bases between them. Germline V lookup: CDR1 DFQATT, CDR2 SNEGSKA (reference sequence). The CDR3 has 11 residues. The CDR3 reads CSATSNTEAFF. The CDR3 nucleotides are TGCAGTGCGACTTCGAACACTGAAGCTTTCTTT.

This clonotype was detected only a few times. The chain is built from TRBV7-9 and TRBJ2-1; no clear D gene. V was shortened by 5 bases and J by 7 bases, with 12 bases between the two germline ends. The CDR3 runs to 13 residues. Germline CDR1 reads SEHNR; CDR2 reads FQNEAQ (reference sequence). DNA of the CDR3: TGTGCCAGCAGCCCAATCCGGCGGAATGAGCAGTTCTTC. Translation gives CASSPIRRNEQFF.

The genes are TRBV4-2 and TRBJ2-7; 8 bases map to TRBD2. The trim removed 0 bases at V and 5 bases at J, leaving 6 bases unmatched. Germline V gene sequence: CDR1 LGHNA, CDR2 YNFKEQ. The CDR3 contains 15 residues. The CDR3 loop is CASSQEPGLGDEQYF. The CDR3, as DNA: TGTGCCAGCAGCCAAGAGCCGGGACTAGGGGACGAGCAGTACTTC.

This clonotype was counted only a few times. The chain carries TRBV7-9 and TRBJ2-7; tentative D call: TRBD1 (6 bases). V was pared by 7 bases and J by 3 bases, with 16 bases between. The CDR3 extends over 14 amino acids. Germline lookup yields CDR1 SEHNR and CDR2 FQNEAQ (reference sequence). The CDR3 coding sequence is TGTGCCAGCACCCACGACAGGTTCTACTACGAGCAGTACTTC. It yields the protein CASTHDRFYYEQYF.

Notes on this clonotype: The junction differs from germline at one of its ends, possibly a read error. The chain employs TRBV19 and TRBJ1-1; D is perhaps TRBD1 (5 bases). The CDR3 has 14 residues. Looked up from germline, CDR1 is LNHDA and CDR2 is SQIVND (reference sequence). CDR3: CAISILGTATEAFF. The CDR3, as DNA: TGTGCCATTAGTATACTCGGGACGGCCACTGAAGCTTTCTTT.

The chain recombines TRBV18 with TRBJ2-7; D tentatively reads TRBD1 or TRBD2 (5 bases each). Per the germline V gene, CDR1 is KGHSH and CDR2 is LQKENI. The CDR3 length is 12 residues. V lost 3 bases and J 6 bases, leaving 9 bases between the germline ends. The CDR3 sequence: CASSPGTREQYF. The CDR3 DNA is TGTGCCAGCTCACCCGGGACCCGCGAGCAGTACTTC.

With respect to this clonotype: Since a much larger clone is just one base distant, this may be a read error. The CDR3 carries no conserved terminal phenylalanine or tryptophan, so it likely arises from a read error. The chain carries TRBV5-1 and TRBJ2-1, with D hard to call. The germline V gene encodes CDR1 SGHRS and CDR2 YFSETQ. The CDR3 consists of 13 residues. Trimming stripped 2 bases from V and 5 bases from J, with 8 bases between. The CDR3 DNA reads TGCGCCAGCAGCTTCGACTGGAACAATGAGCAGTTCTTG. Translation gives CASSFDWNNEQFL.

The chain combines TRBV9 with TRBJ2-1; D unclear. Germline V CDR1 and CDR2: SGDLS, YYNGEE. V lost 4 bases, J lost 12 bases, and 17 bases lay in between. The CDR3 consists of 13 residues. CDR3 sequence (DNA): TGTGCCAGCAGCTCTGAGCTCGGGCAAGTGCAGTTCTTC. Translated, it gives CASSSELGQVQFF.

This clonotype has more than one count but fewer than ten. This chain uses TRBV21-1 with TRBJ2-7. TRBV21-1 is a documented pseudogene. This CDR3 spans 15 amino acids. In DNA form, the CDR3 reads TGTGCCAGCAGCACGACGTCGACGAGTAGCTACGAGCAGTACTTC. Translated, it gives CASSTTSTSSYEQYF.